This T cell receptor (beta chain) was identified during a study of response to subunit inactivated influenza vaccine. Regarding the study as a whole: Each seasonal flu vaccination may recruit only limited new T cells, authors suggested.

TCRdb passed the RT-PCR reads through MiXCR, listing each CDR3 protein once. The table includes 500,000 to 600,000 distinct CDR3 sequences, about 15% detected once. V lost 5 bases and J 5 bases, leaving 16 bases between the germline ends. This CDR3 comprises 14 residues. The germline V gene has CDR1 SGHRS and CDR2 YFSETQ. This clonotype was found a few times. Its antigen is undetermined. The clonotype comes from a man between 45 and 75 years old who received an inactivated influenza vaccine. The genes are TRBV5-1 and TRBJ1-1; D not resolved. The specimen was CD4+ T cells sorted from PBMCs, collected roughly 24 months after vaccination. This CDR3 is CASRQAYRRTEAFF. The CDR3 nucleotides read TGCGCCAGCAGACAAGCCTATCGTAGAACTGAAGCTTTCTTT.